This TCR beta chain was sequenced during a study of blood T cell repertoires in COVID-19. Background on the study: The samples span acute and convalescent COVID-19 from the United States, Italy and Spain. In each case, the material was cDNA or gDNA derived from T cells, B-cell-depleted T cells, or PBMCs.

Germline-derived CDR1 and CDR2 are ENHRY and SYGVKD. The V end lost 8 bases, the J end lost 0 bases, and 10 bases lay between the germline ends. The CDR3 has 13 amino acids. In the source study's methods: Reference gene primers were amplified, and this amplification served to estimate nucleated cell counts. Using immunoSEQ multiplex PCR, the repertoire was profiled, and TCRdb retains in-frame clones only, with some absent. V, J and clone size derive from that table, while D and trimming were established from the DNA sequence. The repertoire has some 200,000 clones, approximately 78% of them found once; the top ten carry more than 10%.

V usage is TRBV10-3 and J usage is TRBJ1-1; D is unclear. The sequence was collected from a woman aged 40 to 50 with acute or convalescent COVID-19. Sequencing was carried out using peripheral blood. In nucleotides, the CDR3 is TGTGCCATCGGCAACGTCATGAACACTGAAGCTTTCTTT. It is translated as CAIGNVMNTEAFF.